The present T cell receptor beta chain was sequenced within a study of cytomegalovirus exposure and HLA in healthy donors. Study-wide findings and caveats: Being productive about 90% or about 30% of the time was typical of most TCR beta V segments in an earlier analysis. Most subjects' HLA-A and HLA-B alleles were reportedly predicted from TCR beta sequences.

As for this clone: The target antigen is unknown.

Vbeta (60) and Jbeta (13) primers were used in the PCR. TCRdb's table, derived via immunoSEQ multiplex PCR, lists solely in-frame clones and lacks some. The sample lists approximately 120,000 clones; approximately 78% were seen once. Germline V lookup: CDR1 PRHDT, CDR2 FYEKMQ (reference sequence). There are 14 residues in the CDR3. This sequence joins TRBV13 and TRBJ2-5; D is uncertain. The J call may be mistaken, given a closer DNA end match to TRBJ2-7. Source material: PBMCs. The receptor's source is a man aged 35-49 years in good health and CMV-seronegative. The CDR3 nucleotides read TGTGCCAGCAGCTTATTTTCCTCCTCCTACGAGCAGTACTTC. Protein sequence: CASSLFSSSYEQYF.